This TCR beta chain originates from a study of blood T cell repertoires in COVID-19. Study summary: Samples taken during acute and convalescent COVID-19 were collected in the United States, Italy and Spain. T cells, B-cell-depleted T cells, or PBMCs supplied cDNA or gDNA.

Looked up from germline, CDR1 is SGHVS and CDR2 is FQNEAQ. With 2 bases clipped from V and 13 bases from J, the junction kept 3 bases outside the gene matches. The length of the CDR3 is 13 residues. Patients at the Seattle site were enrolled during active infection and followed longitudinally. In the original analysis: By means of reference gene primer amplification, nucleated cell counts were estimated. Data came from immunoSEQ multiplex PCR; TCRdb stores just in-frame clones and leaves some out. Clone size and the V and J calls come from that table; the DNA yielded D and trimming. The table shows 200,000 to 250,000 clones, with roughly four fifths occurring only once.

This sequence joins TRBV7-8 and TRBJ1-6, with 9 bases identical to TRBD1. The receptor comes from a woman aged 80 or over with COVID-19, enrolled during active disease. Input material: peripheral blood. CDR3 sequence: CASSLHRGLPLHF. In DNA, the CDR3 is TGTGCCAGCAGCTTACACAGGGGGCTGCCCCTCCACTTT. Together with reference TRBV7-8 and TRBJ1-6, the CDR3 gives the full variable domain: GAGVSQSPRYKVAKRGQDVALRCDPISGHVSLFWYQQALGQGPEFLTYFQNEAQLDKSGLPSDRFFAERPEGSVSTLKIQRTQQEDSAVYLCASSLHRGLPLHFGNGTRLTVT.